This entry is about one T cell receptor (beta chain). The antigen remains undetermined. This record comes from a study of response to subunit inactivated influenza vaccine. Study-level findings and limits: Every seasonal influenza vaccination brings in few new T cells, the authors suggested.

TCRdb used MiXCR to reprocess the RT-PCR reads, holding one entry per CDR3 protein. The table has 540,000 or so distinct CDR3 sequences, roughly 13% seen once. This CDR3 comprises 12 residues. Losses at the gene ends were 7 bases for V and 2 bases for J; bases not matched to a gene: 5. From germline, CDR1 is DFQATT and CDR2 SNEGSKA (reference sequence). The sequence derives from a man aged 50 to 59 who received an inactivated influenza vaccine. The specimen comprised PBMCs from blood, sampled 35 to 45 days after vaccination. The genes are TRBV20-1 and TRBJ2-7, with 7 bases identical to TRBD2. DNA of the CDR3: TGCAGTGGGTGGGGGGGTACCTACGAGCAGTACTTC. Translating it yields CSGWGGTYEQYF.